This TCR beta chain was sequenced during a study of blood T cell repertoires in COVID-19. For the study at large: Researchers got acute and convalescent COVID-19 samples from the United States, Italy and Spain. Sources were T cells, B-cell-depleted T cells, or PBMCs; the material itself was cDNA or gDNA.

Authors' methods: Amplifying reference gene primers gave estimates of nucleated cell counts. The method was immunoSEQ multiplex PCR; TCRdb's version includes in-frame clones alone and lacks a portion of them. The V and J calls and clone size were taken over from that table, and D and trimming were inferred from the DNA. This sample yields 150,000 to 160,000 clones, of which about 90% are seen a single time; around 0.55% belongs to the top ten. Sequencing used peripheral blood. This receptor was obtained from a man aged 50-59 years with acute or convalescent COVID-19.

The CDR3 protein is CASSSPGQYYGYTF. For the CDR3, the DNA is TGTGCCAGCAGTTCGCCCGGACAGTACTATGGCTACACCTTC. The chain carries TRBV28 and TRBJ1-2, with D tentatively TRBD1 (6 bases). Germline CDR1 and CDR2: MDHEN and SYDVKM. Trimming shortened V by 4 bases and J by 3 bases, and 12 bases separated the two germline ends. The CDR3 length is 14 residues.